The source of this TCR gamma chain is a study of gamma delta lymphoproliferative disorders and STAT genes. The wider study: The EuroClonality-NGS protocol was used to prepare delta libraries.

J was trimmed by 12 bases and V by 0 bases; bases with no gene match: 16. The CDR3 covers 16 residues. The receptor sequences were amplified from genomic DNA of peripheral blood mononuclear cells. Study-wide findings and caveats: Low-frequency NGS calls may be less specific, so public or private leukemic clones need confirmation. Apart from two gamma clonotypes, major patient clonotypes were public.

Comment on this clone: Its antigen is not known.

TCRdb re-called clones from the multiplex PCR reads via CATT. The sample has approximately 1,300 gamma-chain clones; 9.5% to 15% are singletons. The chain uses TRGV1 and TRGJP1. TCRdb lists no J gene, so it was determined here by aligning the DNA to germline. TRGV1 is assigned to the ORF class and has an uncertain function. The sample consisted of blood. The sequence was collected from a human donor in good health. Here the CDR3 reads CATWDRLYLSFGFKIF. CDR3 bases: TGTGCCACCTGGGACAGGCTATATTTATCTTTCGGGTTCAAGATATTT.